These T cell receptor beta chains were read from a single sample in a study of blood T cell repertoires in COVID-19. Produced via immunoSEQ multiplex PCR; TCRdb's table is partial and in-frame only. There are more than 110,000 clones in the sample; 85% to 90% occur only once, and roughly 2.9% lies in the top ten. The sample consisted of peripheral blood. The receptors derive from a man in his 60s with active or convalescent COVID-19. CDR3s include the opening cysteine and the closing phenylalanine or tryptophan. The order of the fields is clone size, J gene, V gene, CDR3 length, CDR3 protein. The size of a clone is reported for some rows only, either as once, few or many, or as a class for expanded clones.

clone_size: NA; j_call: TRBJ1-1; v_call: TRBV19; cdr3_length: 15; cdr3_aa: CASSPTGEGGSEAFF
clone_size: NA; j_call: TRBJ2-7; v_call: TRBV10-2; cdr3_length: 14; cdr3_aa: CASSDFSGRGEQYF
clone_size: NA; j_call: TRBJ2-3; v_call: TRBV5-6; cdr3_length: 13; cdr3_aa: CASSFGRTDTQYF
clone_size: NA; j_call: TRBJ2-7; v_call: TRBV18; cdr3_length: 14; cdr3_aa: CASSPPFQGGRFYF
clone_size: NA; j_call: TRBJ2-3; v_call: TRBV7-2; cdr3_length: 13; cdr3_aa: CASRIQVPDTQYF
clone_size: NA; j_call: TRBJ2-5; v_call: TRBV25-1; cdr3_length: 17; cdr3_aa: CASSELLAGGLPETQYF
clone_size: NA; j_call: TRBJ2-5; v_call: TRBV7-2; cdr3_length: 17; cdr3_aa: CASSLVGTSGNQETQYF
clone_size: NA; j_call: TRBJ1-6; v_call: TRBV20-1; cdr3_length: 12; cdr3_aa: CSASAYNSPLHF
clone_size: NA; j_call: TRBJ1-6; v_call: TRBV28; cdr3_length: 15; cdr3_aa: CASSLPSLSPSPLHF
clone_size: NA; j_call: TRBJ2-7; v_call: TRBV7-3; cdr3_length: 12; cdr3_aa: CASSPRVGEQYF
clone_size: NA; j_call: TRBJ2-1; v_call: TRBV5-1; cdr3_length: 15; cdr3_aa: CASSEEVGDNNEQFF
clone_size: NA; j_call: TRBJ2-1; v_call: TRBV18; cdr3_length: 15; cdr3_aa: CASSPSDRRYNEQFF
clone_size: NA; j_call: TRBJ1-2; v_call: TRBV29-1; cdr3_length: 12; cdr3_aa: CSAQTGVLGYTF
clone_size: NA; j_call: TRBJ2-7; v_call: TRBV9; cdr3_length: 19; cdr3_aa: CASSVATGDWREGFYEQYF
clone_size: NA; j_call: TRBJ2-5; v_call: TRBV5-8; cdr3_length: 10; cdr3_aa: CASSGGTQYF
clone_size: NA; j_call: TRBJ2-1; v_call: TRBV19; cdr3_length: 14; cdr3_aa: CASSSPRRADEQFF
clone_size: NA; j_call: TRBJ1-1; v_call: TRBV28; cdr3_length: 13; cdr3_aa: CASRLQGNTEAFF
clone_size: NA; j_call: TRBJ1-2; v_call: TRBV5-6; cdr3_length: 17; cdr3_aa: CASSLDLGDGGAYGYTF
clone_size: NA; j_call: TRBJ2-2; v_call: TRBV9; cdr3_length: 17; cdr3_aa: CASSPLGASGGAGELFF
clone_size: NA; j_call: TRBJ1-2; v_call: TRBV6-5; cdr3_length: 10; cdr3_aa: CASTDYGYTF
clone_size: once; j_call: TRBJ2-3; v_call: TRBV5-1; cdr3_length: 18; cdr3_aa: CASSFEGRRLAPPDTQYF
clone_size: NA; j_call: TRBJ2-5; v_call: TRBV2; cdr3_length: 15; cdr3_aa: CASRLAGIPQETQYF
clone_size: NA; j_call: TRBJ1-1; v_call: TRBV4-1; cdr3_length: 13; cdr3_aa: CASSQDIVTAADF
clone_size: NA; j_call: TRBJ1-1; v_call: TRBV2; cdr3_length: 15; cdr3_aa: CASEEGMAANTEAFF
clone_size: few; j_call: TRBJ2-7; v_call: TRBV7-2; cdr3_length: 18; cdr3_aa: CASSRGTSAGGVPYEQYF
clone_size: NA; j_call: TRBJ1-1; v_call: TRBV25-1; cdr3_length: 17; cdr3_aa: CASSELGQGRGDTEAFF
clone_size: few; j_call: TRBJ1-5; v_call: TRBV19; cdr3_length: 14; cdr3_aa: CASRETVPNQPQHF
clone_size: once; j_call: TRBJ1-1; v_call: TRBV20-1; cdr3_length: 14; cdr3_aa: CSASKSRGLTEAFF
clone_size: few; j_call: TRBJ2-7; v_call: TRBV7-2; cdr3_length: 14; cdr3_aa: CASSLAGGAYEQYF
clone_size: NA; j_call: TRBJ2-1; v_call: TRBV2; cdr3_length: 13; cdr3_aa: CASSEVAEYEQFF
clone_size: few; j_call: TRBJ1-2; v_call: TRBV7-2; cdr3_length: 13; cdr3_aa: CASSLLQAPGYTF